What follows are 25 T cell receptor beta chains derived from one specimen sequenced in a study of control samples from healthy donors and cancer patients. Sequencing was performed with immunoSEQ multiplex PCR; in TCRdb, only in-frame clones are kept and a portion is missing. The sample has 55,000 to 85,000 clones, around 87% seen once; the top ten hold approximately 2.3%. Sequencing input: PBMCs. The receptors were gathered from a woman in her forties or fifties with head and neck cancer.

This chain connects TRBV20-1 to TRBJ2-7; a possible D gene is TRBD2 (5 bases). Trimming pared 6 bases from V and 7 bases from J, leaving 13 bases between. Germline lookup yields CDR1 DFQATT and CDR2 SNEGSKA (reference sequence). The CDR3 consists of 11 residues. The CDR3 is CSAGRTGEQYF. CDR3 nucleotides: TGCAGTGCAGGGAGAACGGGTGAGCAGTACTTC.

This chain links TRBV15 with TRBJ2-7, with TRBD2 identical over 7 bases. Per the germline V gene, CDR1 is LNHNV and CDR2 is YYDKDF (reference sequence). The CDR3 consists of 15 residues. The V and J ends lost 3 bases and 2 bases, in that order; junction bases with no gene match: 7. The CDR3 DNA is TGTGCCACCAGCAGCGGACGGGGAGGGACCTACGAGCAGTACTTC. This encodes CATSSGRGGTYEQYF.

This chain links TRBV5-1 with TRBJ2-7, with D possibly TRBD2 on 6 matching bases. The CDR3 sequence is 15 residues long. V lost 4 bases and J lost 3, with 17 bases in between. Germline V lookup: CDR1 SGHRS, CDR2 YFSETQ. CDR3: CASSGGGGHDYEQYF. The CDR3 DNA sequence: TGCGCCAGCAGCGGGGGAGGCGGCCATGACTACGAGCAGTACTTC.

The sample holds one count of this clone. The rearrangement joins TRBV5-1 to TRBJ2-7, with 10 bases aligning to TRBD1. The CDR3 runs 15 residues. CDR1 and CDR2 (germline): SGHRS, YFSETQ. J lost 2 bases, V lost 4 bases, and 6 bases had no gene match. The CDR3 spells CASSLRDRGPYEQYF. The DNA for the CDR3 is TGCGCCAGCAGCCTCCGGGACAGGGGACCCTACGAGCAGTACTTC.

The chain carries TRBV27 and TRBJ1-2; D gene ambiguous. Trimming removed 4 bases from V and 7 bases from J, with 13 bases in between. From germline, CDR1 is MNHEY and CDR2 SMNVEV (reference sequence). This CDR3 has 13 amino acids. The CDR3 reads CASSYKGRSGYTF. CDR3 nucleotide sequence: TGTGCCAGCAGTTATAAGGGAAGAAGTGGCTACACCTTC.

This chain uses TRBV5-6 with TRBJ2-7, with TRBD2 identical over 8 bases. Trimming cost V 4 bases and J 5 bases; bases outside gene matches: 14. CDR1 is SGHDT, CDR2 YYEEEE, per germline. The CDR3 is 16 residues long. CDR3 in amino acids: CASSPLWRGAGNEQYF. In nucleotides, the CDR3 is TGTGCCAGCAGCCCCCTATGGCGGGGGGCCGGAAACGAGCAGTACTTC.

V usage is TRBV9 and J usage is TRBJ1-4, with D unclear. Trimming pared 0 bases from V and 8 bases from J, leaving 14 bases between. Germline CDR1 is SGDLS and CDR2 is YYNGEE. CDR3 length: 15 residues. CDR3 in amino acids: CASSVESGGGEKLFF. In DNA, the CDR3 is TGTGCCAGCAGCGTAGAGTCAGGCGGTGGGGAAAAACTGTTTTTT.

The chain carries TRBV11-3 and TRBJ2-3; D unresolved. The CDR3 is 12 amino acids. Between the trimmed V and J ends, which lost 4 bases and 2 bases, there was a span of 4 bases. The V gene's germline CDR1 is SGHNT and CDR2 YENEEA. The CDR3 is CASSSHTDTQYF. CDR3 in DNA: TGTGCCAGCAGCTCTCACACAGATACGCAGTATTTT.

The chain uses TRBV12-3 or TRBV12-4 and TRBJ2-7; possible D gene TRBD1, 5 bases. Trimming took 1 base from V and 3 from J, leaving 7 bases between them. The CDR3 covers 13 residues. CDR3 loop: CASSLGQIYEQYF. The CDR3 region has the DNA TGTGCCAGCAGTTTAGGACAGATCTACGAGCAGTACTTC.

The chain recombines TRBV5-1 with TRBJ2-7, with D possibly called TRBD1 or TRBD2 (5 bases each). The length of the CDR3 is 13 residues. Trimming shortened V by 7 bases and J by 4 bases, and 15 bases separated the two germline ends. Germline V gene data show CDR1 as SGHRS and CDR2 as YFSETQ. The CDR3 region has the DNA TGCGCCAGCGCGACAGCGGAGAGGTACGAGCAGTACTTC. This sequence encodes CASATAERYEQYF.

The chain combines TRBV4-3 with TRBJ1-1; D gene unclear. The CDR3 runs to 14 residues. The germline V gene encodes CDR1 LGHNA and CDR2 YSLEER. V was shortened by 0 bases and J by 1 base, with 6 bases between the two germline ends. The CDR3, as DNA: TGCGCCAGCAGCCAAGAATGGACGAACACTGAAGCTTTCTTT. Its translation is CASSQEWTNTEAFF.

CDR3 nucleotides: TGTGCCAGCGGGGACAGGGGGGACAATGAGCAGTTCTTC. Translation: CASGDRGDNEQFF. The genes are TRBV12-3 or TRBV12-4 and TRBJ2-1; 11 bases agree with TRBD1. The trim removed 8 bases at V and 5 bases at J, leaving 2 bases unmatched. The CDR3 consists of 13 residues.

Regarding this clone: Mismatch with germline at one junction end may stem from a read error. V usage is TRBV5-6 and J usage is TRBJ1-2; D may be TRBD1 (5 bases). Germline assignment: CDR1 SGHDT and CDR2 YYEEEE. CDR3 size: 14 residues. For the CDR3, the DNA is TGTGCCACCAGCCTTGGGGGAGCTAACTATGGCTACACCTTC. Protein sequence: CATSLGGANYGYTF.

As for this clone: At one end the junction does not follow the germline gene, possibly because of a read error. This sample also contains other DNA sequences that code for the same CDR3. The rearrangement links TRBV7-8 to TRBJ1-1; no firm D call. Looked up from germline, CDR1 is SGHVS and CDR2 is FQNEAQ. The CDR3 length is 14 residues. CDR3 region: CASSLGPGNTEAFF. The CDR3 DNA reads TGCGCCAGCAGCTTAGGGCCTGGGAACACTGAAGCTTTCTTT. The full variable domain, completed using reference TRBV7-8 and TRBJ1-1, is GAGVSQSPRYKVAKRGQDVALRCDPISGHVSLFWYQQALGQGPEFLTYFQNEAQLDKSGLPSDRFFAERPEGSVSTLKIQRTQQEDSAVYLCASSLGPGNTEAFFGQGTRLTVV.

Regarding this clone: The same CDR3 also results from other DNA sequences found in this sample. V is TRBV28 and J is TRBJ1-1; 9 nucleotides line up with TRBD1. This CDR3 spans 16 amino acids. CDR1 and CDR2 from the germline V gene are MDHEN and SYDVKM. V lost 5 bases to trimming and J lost 0 bases; unmatched junction nucleotides: 7. The CDR3 DNA is TGTGCCAGCAGTAGTCCCGGGACAGGGATGAACACTGAAGCTTTCTTT. This sequence encodes CASSSPGTGMNTEAFF.

The table lists this clone with a count of one. This sequence joins TRBV4-1 and TRBJ1-2; D ambiguous. Trimming removed 0 bases at V and 2 bases at J, with 16 bases between. The CDR3 spans 17 residues. The V gene's germline CDR1 is MGHRA and CDR2 YSYEKL. CDR3 in DNA: TGCGCCAGCAGCCAAGAACCCAGAACAGCTCAGAACTATGGCTACACCTTC. Amino acid sequence: CASSQEPRTAQNYGYTF.

V gene TRBV5-1 combines with J gene TRBJ2-3; D remains ambiguous. From germline, CDR1 is SGHRS and CDR2 YFSETQ. The CDR3 has 14 residues. V dropped 3 bases and J dropped 1 base, with 9 bases sitting between them. The CDR3 DNA follows: TGCGCCAGCAGCTCTTCGCCGGGCACAGATACGCAGTATTTT. Residues: CASSSSPGTDTQYF. Full variable domain (remainder filled in from reference TRBV5-1 and TRBJ2-3): KAGVTQTPRYLIKTRGQQVTLSCSPISGHRSVSWYQQTPGQGLQFLFEYFSETQRNKGNFPGRFSGRQFSNSRSEMNVSTLELGDSALYLCASSSSPGTDTQYFGPGTRLTVL.

The chain joins TRBV2 to TRBJ1-1; D might be TRBD1 (5 bases). Looked up from germline, CDR1 is SNHLY and CDR2 is FYNNEI. This CDR3 region has 15 residues. V was clipped by 8 bases and J by 2 bases, with 18 bases between them. The CDR3 region has the DNA TGTGCCAGCCACAAGGACACTCCACGAAACACTGAAGCTTTCTTT. Translated: CASHKDTPRNTEAFF.

The chain links TRBV6-1 to TRBJ1-5; no definite D call. The CDR3 sequence is 13 residues long. Trimming took 2 bases from V and 4 from J, leaving 6 bases between them. Germline CDR1 reads MNHNS; CDR2 reads SASEGT. The CDR3 loop reads CASSERPNQPQHF. The CDR3 DNA reads TGTGCCAGCAGTGAAAGGCCGAATCAGCCCCAGCATTTT.

This chain links TRBV5-6 with TRBJ2-6, with TRBD1 matching 11 bases. The J segment lost 3 bases and the V segment lost 4 bases, leaving 6 bases of the junction unmatched. Germline CDR1 SGHDT, CDR2 YYEEEE. CDR3 length: 17 residues. CDR3 DNA: TGTGCCAGCAGCATCGGACAGGGGGCGCGTGGGGCCAACGTCCTGACTTTC. Protein product: CASSIGQGARGANVLTF.

The genes are TRBV19 and TRBJ1-5, with 10 positions matching TRBD1. Germline CDR1 and CDR2: LNHDA and SQIVND (reference sequence). V shed 6 bases, J shed 4 bases, and the junction held 3 bases outside the gene matches. CDR3 length: 14 residues. This CDR3 reads CASRDRGTNQPQHF. The CDR3 nucleotides read TGTGCCAGTAGGGACAGGGGGACGAATCAGCCCCAGCATTTT.

The rearrangement joins TRBV6-2 or TRBV6-3 to TRBJ2-6; the match to TRBD1 covers 7 bases. Trimming cost V 5 bases and J 0 bases; bases outside gene matches: 10. The length of the CDR3 is 18 residues. CDR1 is MNHEY, CDR2 SVGEGT, per germline. CDR3 sequence reads: CASSPRQGEPSGANVLTF. CDR3 DNA: TGTGCCAGCAGTCCAAGACAGGGAGAACCCTCTGGGGCCAACGTCCTGACTTTC.

This clone was seen a few times. The chain carries TRBV25-1 and TRBJ1-3; 9 nucleotides match TRBD1. V was pared by 6 bases and J by 2 bases, with 8 bases of the junction left unmatched. This CDR3 is built from 16 residues. From germline, CDR1 is MGHDK and CDR2 SYGVNS. The CDR3 DNA follows: TGTGCCAGCAGCACTGGGACAGGGTCCCCTGGAAACACCATATATTTT. Residues: CASSTGTGSPGNTIYF.

The genes are TRBV28 and TRBJ1-3; 7 positions match TRBD1. This CDR3 region has 14 residues. V gave up 11 bases and J gave up 0 bases; unmatched junction bases: 7. Germline V gene sequence: CDR1 MDHEN, CDR2 SYDVKM. In DNA, the CDR3 is TGTGCCGGGAAAGGGGGCAGCTCTGGAAACACCATATATTTT. Its protein product is CAGKGGSSGNTIYF.

The chain joins TRBV5-1 to TRBJ2-2; D unclear. V lost 3 bases, J lost 0 bases, and 9 bases lay in between. The CDR3 runs to 15 residues. Germline loops: CDR1 SGHRS, CDR2 YFSETQ. This CDR3 reads CASSSRTANTGELFF. Written as DNA, the CDR3 is TGCGCCAGCAGCTCGAGGACGGCGAACACCGGGGAGCTGTTTTTT.